Below are 18 T cell receptor beta chains sequenced from a single sample in a study of CD8+CD57+ T cells in acquired aplastic anemia. TCR beta VDJ and CDR3 were profiled, and genomic DNA was the template. TCRdb called the reads again in MiXCR, with one record for every CDR3 protein. The table includes 150,000 or so distinct CDR3 sequences, 48% detected once. Whoever was chosen for sequencing had shown CD8+CD57+ cell expansion by flow cytometry. Sequenced material: sorted CD4+, CD8+, or CD8+CD57+ T cells (not recorded which) from PBMCs. The receptors were sampled from a human donor with aplastic anemia.

The chain is built from TRBV6-1 and TRBJ1-6, with 7 bases lining up with TRBD1. The junction had 11 bases not matched to a gene; V was cut back by 10 bases and J by 8 bases. The CDR3 totals 14 residues. CDR1 is MNHNS and CDR2 is SASEGT in the germline V gene. CDR3 sequence reads: CATNRGGLDSPLHF. The CDR3 DNA sequence: TGTGCCACCAACAGGGGCGGGCTCGATTCACCCCTCCACTTT.

The chain carries TRBV14 and TRBJ2-3; D may correspond to TRBD1 or TRBD2 (5 bases each). Germline V gives CDR1 SGHDN, CDR2 FVKESK. CDR3 length equals 14 residues. Trimming cost V 4 bases and J 12 bases, with 20 bases left between them. The CDR3: CASSRDKGGTSQYF. The CDR3 DNA sequence: TGTGCCAGCAGCCGAGACAAGGGTGGGACCTCCCAGTATTTT. The variable domain in full, with the rest retrieved from reference TRBV14 and TRBJ2-3, is EAGVTQFPSHSVIEKGQTVTLRCDPISGHDNLYWYRRVMGKEIKFLLHFVKESKQDESGMPNNRFLAERTGGTYSTLKVQPAELEDSGVYFCASSRDKGGTSQYFGPGTRLTVL.

The chain combines TRBV15 with TRBJ2-7, with no clear D. Germline assignment: CDR1 LNHNV and CDR2 YYDKDF (reference sequence). Trimming left V 4 bases short and J 5 bases short, with 9 bases between. The CDR3 length is 12 residues. The CDR3 DNA is TGTGCCACCAGCAACCAGCATGACGAGCAGTACTTC. Encoded protein: CATSNQHDEQYF.

The V gene is TRBV2, the J gene TRBJ2-3; D gene uncertain. The CDR3 is made up of 17 amino acids. The germline CDR1 and CDR2 sequences are SNHLY and FYNNEI. The germline V and J ends were trimmed by 4 bases and 5 bases, with 22 bases remaining between them. The CDR3: CASSGNGPSPGRDTQYF. As DNA, the CDR3 is TGTGCCAGCAGTGGGAATGGGCCAAGTCCAGGTAGAGATACGCAGTATTTT.

This clonotype came up many times. This chain joins TRBV14 and TRBJ2-7, with D possibly called TRBD1 or TRBD2 (5 bases each). Germline V gives CDR1 SGHDN, CDR2 FVKESK. V dropped 3 bases and J dropped 7 bases, with 13 bases sitting between them. The CDR3 extends over 13 amino acids. The CDR3 DNA is TGTGCCAGCAGCCACTGGGACGATTGGGAGCAGTACTTC. The encoded protein is CASSHWDDWEQYF.

This clonotype was seen repeatedly, ten times or more. V and J are TRBV30 and TRBJ2-7, with unresolved D. Germline V gives CDR1 GTSNPN, CDR2 SVGIG (reference sequence). The CDR3 extends over 14 amino acids. The V end lost 0 bases, the J end lost 5 bases, and 14 bases lay between the germline ends. The CDR3 DNA follows: TGTGCCTGGAGTGTAAGCCACCGGGCCCACGAGCAGTACTTC. Its protein product is CAWSVSHRAHEQYF. The variable domain in full, completed from reference TRBV30 and TRBJ2-7, reads SQTIHQWPATLVQPVGSPLSLECTVEGTSNPNLYWYRQAAGRGLQLLFYSVGIGQISSEVPQNLSASRPQDRQFILSSKKLLLSDSGFYLCAWSVSHRAHEQYFGPGTRLTVT.

This chain connects TRBV7-3 to TRBJ2-3, with D unresolved. The CDR3 has 13 residues. Trimming shortened V by 8 bases and J by 2 bases, and 11 bases separated the two germline ends. Germline lookup yields CDR1 SGHTA and CDR2 FQGTGA. The CDR3 reads CASSTEPTDTQYF. CDR3 nucleotide sequence: TGTGCCAGCTCGACGGAGCCCACAGATACGCAGTATTTT.

V and J are TRBV20-1 and TRBJ2-7; TRBD1 agrees at 7 bases. This CDR3 is built from 13 residues. From germline, CDR1 is DFQATT and CDR2 SNEGSKA (reference sequence). Germline trimming cut 7 bases from V and 2 bases from J; bases unmatched to any gene: 8. For the CDR3, the DNA is TGCAGTGTGGGTAAGCAGGGGGCCTACGAGCAGTACTTC. Translating it yields CSVGKQGAYEQYF.

The table lists this clonotype with many counts. The chain links TRBV7-9 to TRBJ1-1; the D gene is possibly TRBD1 (5 bases). Germline V gives CDR1 SEHNR, CDR2 FQNEAQ (reference sequence). Trimming took off 2 bases at V and 2 bases at J, with 12 bases between the two ends. The CDR3 length is 15 residues. This CDR3 reads CASSLSWGINTEAFF. The CDR3 DNA reads TGTGCCAGCAGCTTATCTTGGGGCATCAACACTGAAGCTTTCTTT. Supplemented by reference TRBV7-9 and TRBJ1-1, the full variable domain reads DTGVSQNPRHKITKRGQNVTFRCDPISEHNRLYWYRQTLGQGPEFLTYFQNEAQLEKSRLLSDRFSAERPKGSFSTLEIQRTEQGDSAMYLCASSLSWGINTEAFFGQGTRLTVV.

The rearrangement joins TRBV12-3 or TRBV12-4 to TRBJ1-1; D remains ambiguous. CDR3 length equals 14 residues. Trimming took off 5 bases at V and 0 bases at J, with 10 bases between the two ends. This chain's CDR3 is CASSPHLLNTEAFF. The CDR3 DNA sequence: TGTGCCAGCAGTCCCCACCTATTGAACACTGAAGCTTTCTTT.

Details on this clonotype: Germline is not matched at one junction end, which may reflect a read error. This chain links TRBV7-7 with TRBJ2-1; D is undetermined. This CDR3 is built from 14 residues. CDR1 is SSHAT and CDR2 is FNYEAQ in the germline V gene (reference sequence). The CDR3 nucleotides read TGTGCTAGCAGCTTAGACGTGACGACCAATGAGCAGTTCTTC. This translates into CASSLDVTTNEQFF.

The chain is built from TRBV20-1 and TRBJ1-6; no clear D. The V end lost 4 bases, the J end lost 8 bases, and 9 bases lay between the germline ends. CDR1 and CDR2 (germline): DFQATT, SNEGSKA (reference sequence). This CDR3 contains 12 residues. As DNA, the CDR3 is TGCAGTGCTACGTGGACCCATTCACCCCTCCACTTT. It codes for CSATWTHSPLHF.

About this clonotype: The junction departs from germline at one end; a sequencing error may be responsible. The V gene is TRBV6-4, the J gene TRBJ2-1, with 11 positions matching TRBD2. The CDR3 runs to 19 residues. The germline gives CDR1 MRHNA, CDR2 SNTAGT. The CDR3 sequence is CATSDSGTSGKPYNEEQFF. The DNA for the CDR3 is TGTGCCACCAGTGACTCCGGGACTAGCGGTAAGCCATACAATGAGGAGCAGTTCTTC.

The CDR3 DNA reads TGTGCCAGTAGGAGGGACAGGGAAGCTTTCTTT. It codes for CASRRDREAFF. The chain has TRBV19 and TRBJ1-1; 8 positions match TRBD1. The CDR3 length is 11 residues. Germline CDR1 reads LNHDA; CDR2 reads SQIVND (reference sequence). V lost 6 bases, J lost 8 bases, and 2 bases stayed unmatched.

A word on this clonotype: The junction shows a germline mismatch at one end, possibly a read error. The gene calls are TRBV10-3 and TRBJ2-3; 7 bases match TRBD2. CDR1 is ENHRY and CDR2 is SYGVKD in the germline V gene. The CDR3 totals 15 residues. CDR3 in amino acids: CASSEAGKGTDTQYF. Written as DNA, the CDR3 is TGTGCCAGCAGTGAAGCGGGGAAGGGCACAGATACGCAGTATTTT.

The chain uses TRBV7-3 and TRBJ2-1; 7 bases map to TRBD1. Germline assignment: CDR1 SGHTA and CDR2 FQGTGA. The junction had 9 bases not matched to a gene; V was cut back by 6 bases and J by 4 bases. The CDR3 contains 15 residues. DNA for the CDR3: TGTGCCAGCAGTGCTACCGGGACAGTGTACAATGAGCAGTTCTTC. It translates to CASSATGTVYNEQFF.

The table lists this clonotype with many counts. This chain connects TRBV25-1 to TRBJ2-7, with D possibly being TRBD2 (6 bases). V shed 3 bases and J shed 5 bases, with 20 bases lying between them. Germline CDR1 reads MGHDK; CDR2 reads SYGVNS. This CDR3 has 16 residues. Here the CDR3 DNA reads TGTGCCAGCAGTGAGGCCCGGGGACTCAAACGGGACGAGCAGTACTTC. This codes for CASSEARGLKRDEQYF.

The chain combines TRBV10-3 with TRBJ2-2, with 10 bases lining up with TRBD2. After removal of 3 bases from V and 4 bases from J, the junction contained 5 bases not matched to a gene. There are 16 residues in the CDR3. The germline gives CDR1 ENHRY, CDR2 SYGVKD. CDR3 DNA: TGTGCCATCAGTGATCCTCGGACTAGCGGCACCGGGGAGCTGTTTTTT. It encodes CAISDPRTSGTGELFF.